This entry concerns a single T cell receptor beta chain. The target antigen is unknown. This sample was included in a study of graft-versus-host responses after intestinal transplantation. Turning to the study itself: Transplant recipients had multivisceral, liver-intestinal, or isolated intestinal grafts.

Overall study results and limits: GvH clones detected in recipient marrow included some appearing first in ileum or blood.

Assay: immunoSEQ multiplex PCR; the TCRdb copy retains only in-frame clones and omits some. The data contain over 10,000 clones, 84% of them singletons. From germline, CDR1 is MNHEY and CDR2 SVGAGI. Trimming removed 7 bases from V and 3 bases from J, with 9 bases in between. The CDR3 length is 12 residues. Sample: PBMCs, taken after intestinal transplantation. This sequence joins TRBV6-5 and TRBJ2-5; TRBD2 might be the D (6 bases). This clonotype was obtained from a human patient who received an intestinal transplant, so some T cells may come from the graft donor. DNA of the CDR3: TGTGCCAGCACGGGGGAGGAAGAGACCCAGTACTTC. It translates to CASTGEEETQYF.